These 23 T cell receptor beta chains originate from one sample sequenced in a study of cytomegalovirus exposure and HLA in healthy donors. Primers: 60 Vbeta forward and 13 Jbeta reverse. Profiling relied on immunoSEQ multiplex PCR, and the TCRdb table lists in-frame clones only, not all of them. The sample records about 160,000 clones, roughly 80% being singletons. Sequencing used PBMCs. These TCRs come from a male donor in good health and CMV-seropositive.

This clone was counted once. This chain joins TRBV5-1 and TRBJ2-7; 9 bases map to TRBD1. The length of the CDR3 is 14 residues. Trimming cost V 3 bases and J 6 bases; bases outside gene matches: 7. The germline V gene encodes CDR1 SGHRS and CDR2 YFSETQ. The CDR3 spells CASSSRTGDREQYF. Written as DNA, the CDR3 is TGCGCCAGCAGCTCGCGGACAGGGGACCGCGAGCAGTACTTC.

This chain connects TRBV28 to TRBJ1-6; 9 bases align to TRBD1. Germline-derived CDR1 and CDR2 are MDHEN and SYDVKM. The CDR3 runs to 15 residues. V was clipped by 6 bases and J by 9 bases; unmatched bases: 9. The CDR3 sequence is CASRPGTGKGSPLHF. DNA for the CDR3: TGTGCCAGCAGGCCCGGGACAGGGAAGGGTTCACCCCTCCACTTT. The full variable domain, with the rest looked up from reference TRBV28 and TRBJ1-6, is DVKVTQSSRYLVKRTGEKVFLECVQDMDHENMFWYRQDPGLGLRLIYFSYDVKMKEKGDIPEGYSVSREKKERFSLILESASTNQTSMYLCASRPGTGKGSPLHFGNGTRLTVT.

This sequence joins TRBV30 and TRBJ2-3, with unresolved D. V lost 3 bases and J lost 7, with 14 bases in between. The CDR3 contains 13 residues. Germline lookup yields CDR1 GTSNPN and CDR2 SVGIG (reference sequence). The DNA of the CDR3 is TGTGCCTGGAGGCTCGCCTTAGTAAATACGCAGTATTTT. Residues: CAWRLALVNTQYF.

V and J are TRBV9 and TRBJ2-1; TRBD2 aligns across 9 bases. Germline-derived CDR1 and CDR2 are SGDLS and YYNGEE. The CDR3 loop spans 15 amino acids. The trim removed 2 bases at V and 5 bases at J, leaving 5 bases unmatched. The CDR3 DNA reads TGTGCCAGCAGCGTCACCGGGACTAGCAACAATGAGCAGTTCTTC. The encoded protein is CASSVTGTSNNEQFF.

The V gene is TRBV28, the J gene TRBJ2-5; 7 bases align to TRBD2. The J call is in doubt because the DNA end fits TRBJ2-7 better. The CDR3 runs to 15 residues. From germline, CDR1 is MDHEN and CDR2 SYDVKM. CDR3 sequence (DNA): TGTGCCAGCAGTTTAGAGCCTAGCGGACACTACGAGCAGTACTTC. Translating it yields CASSLEPSGHYEQYF.

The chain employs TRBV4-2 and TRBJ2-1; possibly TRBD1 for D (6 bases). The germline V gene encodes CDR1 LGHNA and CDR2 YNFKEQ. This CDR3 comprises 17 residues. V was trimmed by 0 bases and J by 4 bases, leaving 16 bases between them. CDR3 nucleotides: TGTGCCAGCAGCCAAGAGGTACTAGTGGGGGCTTACAATGAGCAGTTCTTC. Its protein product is CASSQEVLVGAYNEQFF.

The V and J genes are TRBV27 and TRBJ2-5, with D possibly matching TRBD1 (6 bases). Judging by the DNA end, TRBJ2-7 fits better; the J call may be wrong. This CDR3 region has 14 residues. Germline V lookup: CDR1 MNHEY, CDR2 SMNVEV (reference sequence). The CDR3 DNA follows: TGTGCCAGCAGTCCGACCGGGACACCCTACGAGCAGTACTTC. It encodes CASSPTGTPYEQYF.

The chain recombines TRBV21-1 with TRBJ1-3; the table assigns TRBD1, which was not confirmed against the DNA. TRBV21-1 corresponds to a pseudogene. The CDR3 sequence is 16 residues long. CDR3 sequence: CASSRTGARSGNTIYF. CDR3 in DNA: TGTGCCAGCAGCCGGACAGGAGCTAGATCTGGAAACACCATATATTTT.

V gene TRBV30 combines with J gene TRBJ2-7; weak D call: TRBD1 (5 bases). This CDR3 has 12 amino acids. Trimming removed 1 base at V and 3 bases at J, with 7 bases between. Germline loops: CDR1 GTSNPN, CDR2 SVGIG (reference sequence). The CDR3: CAWSDDSYEQYF. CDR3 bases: TGTGCCTGGAGTGACGACAGCTACGAGCAGTACTTC.

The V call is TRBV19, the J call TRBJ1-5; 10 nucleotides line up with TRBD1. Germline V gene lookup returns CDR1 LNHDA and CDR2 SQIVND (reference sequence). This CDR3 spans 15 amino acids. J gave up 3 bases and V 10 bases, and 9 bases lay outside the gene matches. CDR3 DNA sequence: TGTGCCACAGACAGGGGGCCCGGTTCCAATCAGCCCCAGCATTTT. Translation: CATDRGPGSNQPQHF.

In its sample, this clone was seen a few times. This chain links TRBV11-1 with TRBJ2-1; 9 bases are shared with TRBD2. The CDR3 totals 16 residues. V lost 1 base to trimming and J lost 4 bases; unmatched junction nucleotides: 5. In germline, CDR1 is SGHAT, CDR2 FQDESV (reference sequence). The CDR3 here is CASSLGGAGGYNEQFF. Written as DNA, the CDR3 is TGTGCCAGCAGCTTAGGAGGGGCGGGAGGGTACAATGAGCAGTTCTTC.

The CDR3 DNA is TGCGCCAGCAGCTCAAGGACTAGCGGGATAGTGGAGACCCAGTACTTC. It is translated as CASSSRTSGIVETQYF. The chain is built from TRBV5-1 and TRBJ2-5; 12 positions match TRBD2. Per the germline V gene, CDR1 is SGHRS and CDR2 is YFSETQ. This CDR3 region has 16 residues. V lost 3 bases and J lost 5; bases outside the gene matches: 8.

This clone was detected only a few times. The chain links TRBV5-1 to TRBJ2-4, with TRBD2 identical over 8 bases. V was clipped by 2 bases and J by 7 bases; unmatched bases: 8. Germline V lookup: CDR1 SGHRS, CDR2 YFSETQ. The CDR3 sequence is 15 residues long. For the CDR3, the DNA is TGCGCCAGCAGCTTTTACGGGACTAGTCAGAACATTCAGTACTTC. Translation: CASSFYGTSQNIQYF.

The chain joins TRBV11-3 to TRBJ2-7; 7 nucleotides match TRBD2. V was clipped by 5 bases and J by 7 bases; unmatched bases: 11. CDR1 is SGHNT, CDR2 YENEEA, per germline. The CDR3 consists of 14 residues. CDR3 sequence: CASSVMAGAGEQYF. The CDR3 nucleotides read TGTGCCAGCAGCGTCATGGCGGGAGCAGGTGAGCAGTACTTC.

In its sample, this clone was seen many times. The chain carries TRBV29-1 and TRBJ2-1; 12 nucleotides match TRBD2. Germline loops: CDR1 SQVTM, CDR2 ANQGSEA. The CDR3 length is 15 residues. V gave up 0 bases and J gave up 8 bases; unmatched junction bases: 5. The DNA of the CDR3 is TGCAGCGTTGAAGATGCGCTAGCGGGAGGGGATGAGCAGTTCTTC. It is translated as CSVEDALAGGDEQFF.

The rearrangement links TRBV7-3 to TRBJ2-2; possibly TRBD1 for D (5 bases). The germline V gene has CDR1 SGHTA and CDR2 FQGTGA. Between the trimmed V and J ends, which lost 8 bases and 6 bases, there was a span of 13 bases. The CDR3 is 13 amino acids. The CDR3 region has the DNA TGTGCCAGCGGTAAAGGGGCTGCCGGGGAGCTGTTTTTT. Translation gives CASGKGAAGELFF. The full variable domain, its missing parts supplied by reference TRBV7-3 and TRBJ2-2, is GAGVSQTPSNKVTEKGKYVELRCDPISGHTALYWYRQSLGQGPEFLIYFQGTGAADDSGLPNDRFFAVRPEGSVSTLKIQRTERGDSAVYLCASGKGAAGELFFGEGSRLTVL.

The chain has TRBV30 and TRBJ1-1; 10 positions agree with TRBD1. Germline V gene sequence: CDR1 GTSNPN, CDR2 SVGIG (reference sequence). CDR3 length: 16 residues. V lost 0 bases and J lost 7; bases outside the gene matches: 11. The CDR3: CAWSVVRQGARREAFF. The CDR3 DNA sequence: TGTGCCTGGAGTGTAGTGAGACAGGGGGCCCGGCGTGAAGCTTTCTTT.

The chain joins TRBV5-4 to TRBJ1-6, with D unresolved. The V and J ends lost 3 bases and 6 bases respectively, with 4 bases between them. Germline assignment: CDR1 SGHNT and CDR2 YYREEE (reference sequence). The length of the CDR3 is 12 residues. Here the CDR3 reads CASSSGNSPLHF. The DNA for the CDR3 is TGTGCCAGCAGCTCCGGTAATTCACCCCTCCACTTT.

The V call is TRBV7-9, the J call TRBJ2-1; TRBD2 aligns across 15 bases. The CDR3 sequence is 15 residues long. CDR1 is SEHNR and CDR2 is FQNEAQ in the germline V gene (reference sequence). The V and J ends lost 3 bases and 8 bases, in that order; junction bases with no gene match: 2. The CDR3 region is CASSFGLAGGDEQFF. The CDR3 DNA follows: TGTGCCAGCAGCTTTGGACTAGCGGGAGGGGATGAGCAGTTCTTC.

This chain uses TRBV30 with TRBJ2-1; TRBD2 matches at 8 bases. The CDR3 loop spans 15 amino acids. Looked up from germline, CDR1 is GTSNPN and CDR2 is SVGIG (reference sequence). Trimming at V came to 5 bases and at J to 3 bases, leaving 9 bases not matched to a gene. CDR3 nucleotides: TGTGCCTGGGAGCCGGGACTAGGGGTCTACAATGAGCAGTTCTTC. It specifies CAWEPGLGVYNEQFF.

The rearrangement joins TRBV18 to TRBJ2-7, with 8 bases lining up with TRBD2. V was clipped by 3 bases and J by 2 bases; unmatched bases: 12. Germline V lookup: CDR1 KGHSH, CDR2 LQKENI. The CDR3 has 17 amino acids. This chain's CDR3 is CASSPQGGAGVTYEQYF. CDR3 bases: TGTGCCAGCTCACCCCAGGGAGGAGCGGGAGTCACCTACGAGCAGTACTTC.

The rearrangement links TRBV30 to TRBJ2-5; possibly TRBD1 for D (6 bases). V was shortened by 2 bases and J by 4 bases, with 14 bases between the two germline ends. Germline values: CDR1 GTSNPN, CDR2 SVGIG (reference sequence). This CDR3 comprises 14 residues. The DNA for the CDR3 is TGTGCCTGGAGTCAAGCGGAACAGGGAGAGACCCAGTACTTC. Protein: CAWSQAEQGETQYF.

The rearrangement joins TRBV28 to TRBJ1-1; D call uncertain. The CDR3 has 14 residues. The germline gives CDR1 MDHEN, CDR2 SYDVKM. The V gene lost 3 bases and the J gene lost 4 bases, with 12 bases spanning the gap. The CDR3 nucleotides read TGTGCCAGCAGTTTTCCCGTATCGAGCACTGAAGCTTTCTTT. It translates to CASSFPVSSTEAFF.